This T cell receptor beta chain was identified during a study of shared clonotypes between healthy human individuals. Using immunoSEQ multiplex PCR, the repertoire was profiled, and TCRdb retains in-frame clones only, with some absent. The sample gives under 1,100,000 clones, 70% to 80% of which show up once; around 0.61% is in the top ten. The clonotype originates from a man aged 18 to 35 in good health. Some clones in this sample may be carry-over from other donors' samples. The source material was memory CD4+ T cells from PBMCs. The subset denotes: CD45RA-negative fraction.

DNA of the CDR3: TGTGCCAGCACCGCGGAGGCGAACACTGAAGCTTTCTTT. This codes for CASTAEANTEAFF. The rearrangement links TRBV2 to TRBJ1-1; D ambiguous. V gave up 7 bases and J gave up 1 base, with 10 bases separating them. Germline lookup yields CDR1 SNHLY and CDR2 FYNNEI. The CDR3 runs to 13 residues.